Listed below are T cell receptor beta chains from one sample, sequenced in a study of cytomegalovirus exposure and HLA in healthy donors. Sequencing used immunoSEQ multiplex PCR; TCRdb keeps in-frame clones, though not all of them. The sample includes about 88,000 clones, roughly 71% of them seen just once. Sequenced material: PBMCs. These receptors were collected from a man aged 50-59 years in good health and CMV-seronegative. The CDR3 runs from the conserved cysteine through the conserved F or W. A D gene is named only where the DNA matches it firmly. Expanded clones get a size class; other rows say once, few or many, or leave the size out.

TRBD1 TRBJ1-4 TRBV4-1 medium-sized CASSWDRGREANEKLFF
- TRBJ1-1 TRBV12-5 - CASGLERGTEAFF
- TRBJ1-2 TRBV5-6 - CASSLGAPNGYTF
- TRBJ2-5 TRBV30 - CASQGQETQYF
TRBD2 TRBJ2-3 TRBV18 - CASSGLAGASSTDTQYF
- TRBJ1-6 TRBV7-3 once CASTLGGGSPLHF
- TRBJ2-5 TRBV6-5 - CASRPLTAGQETQYF
TRBD1 TRBJ1-5 TRBV4-2 - CASSPWTGAQQHF
TRBD2 TRBJ2-7 TRBV10-2 few CASRPGLAFSYEQYF
- TRBJ2-7 TRBV7-9 few CASSPQGTTVYEQYF
- TRBJ2-7 TRBV4-3 - CASSQETGRAEQYF
TRBD1 TRBJ2-3 TRBV5-4 - CASSGRQGIGTDTQYF
- TRBJ2-1 TRBV5-1 - CASSFNPEGSYNEQFF
TRBD1 TRBJ2-5 TRBV5-5 once CASSLGQGALSETQYF
TRBD1 TRBJ2-3 TRBV5-4 - CASSQDRGKSTDTQYF
- TRBJ2-3 TRBV9 - CASSEGLSGGYTDTQYF
- TRBJ2-7 TRBV5-1 - CASSWTGDYEQYF
TRBD1 TRBJ1-1 TRBV6-5 - CASSYQGTGGRTEAFF
TRBD1 TRBJ1-1 TRBV29-1 - CSVGRTGRDTEAFF
- TRBJ2-1 TRBV15 - CATSRDNGGWVYNEQFF
TRBD1 TRBJ1-2 TRBV7-9 - CASSSSRGITYGYTF
- TRBJ2-4 TRBV19 - CASSLSAKNIQYF
- TRBJ1-4 TRBV19 - CASSIVAGLTNEKLFF
- TRBJ1-6 TRBV30 - CAWATGFDSPLHF
TRBD1 TRBJ2-5 TRBV13 once CASSDRRGQGKETQYF
- TRBJ1-2 TRBV2 - CASSAGGNYGYTF
TRBD1 TRBJ2-6 TRBV5-4 - CASNLPRRQGDNVLTF
TRBD1 TRBJ1-5 TRBV2 - CASKAGGVRVYNQPQHF
TRBD2 TRBJ2-2 TRBV25-1 few CASSEGGSAGELFF
- TRBJ2-5 TRBV14 - CASSQGTAEETQYF
TRBD1 TRBJ1-1 TRBV5-1 once CASSWDTGDGTEAFF
- TRBJ1-1 TRBV6-5 - CASSYERVNTEAFF
TRBD2 TRBJ2-5 TRBV9 - CASSVGTSGTQTQYF
TRBD2 TRBJ2-1 TRBV11-2 - CASTRVAGMTYNEQFF
- TRBJ2-3 TRBV10-3 few CAISSVEDTQYF
TRBD1 TRBJ1-2 TRBV4-1 - CASSNRDRGGGGYTF
TRBD1 TRBJ2-1 TRBV7-9 - CASSSMDRGNYNEQFF